This TCR beta chain was identified in a study of control samples from healthy donors and cancer patients. TCRdb keeps only in-frame clones here, not all; method: immunoSEQ multiplex PCR. The sample lists more than 95,000 clones, more than 80% occurring once. The sequencing sample was made of PBMCs. The TCR originated in a woman aged 45-65 years with colorectal cancer.

The CDR3 DNA is TGTGCCAGCAGTGAATCGGGCAATCAGCCCCAGCATTTT. Protein product: CASSESGNQPQHF. The V call is TRBV2, the J call TRBJ1-5; no firm D call. Between the trimmed V and J ends, which lost 2 bases and 2 bases, there was a span of 4 bases. CDR1 and CDR2 (germline): SNHLY, FYNNEI. The CDR3 consists of 13 residues.